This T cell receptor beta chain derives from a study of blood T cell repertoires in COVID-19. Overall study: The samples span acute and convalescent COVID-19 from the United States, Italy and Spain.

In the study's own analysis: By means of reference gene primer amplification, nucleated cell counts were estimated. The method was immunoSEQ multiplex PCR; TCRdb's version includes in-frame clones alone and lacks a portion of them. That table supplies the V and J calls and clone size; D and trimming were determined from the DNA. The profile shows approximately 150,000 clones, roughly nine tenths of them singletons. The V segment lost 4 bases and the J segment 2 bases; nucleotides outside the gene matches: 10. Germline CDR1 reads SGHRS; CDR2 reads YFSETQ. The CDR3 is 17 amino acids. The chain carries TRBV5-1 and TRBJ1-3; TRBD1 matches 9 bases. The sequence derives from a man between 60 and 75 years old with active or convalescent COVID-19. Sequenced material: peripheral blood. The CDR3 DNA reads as TGCGCCAGCAGCACAGGACAGGGGCTTCGGACTGGAAACACCATATATTTT. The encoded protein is CASSTGQGLRTGNTIYF.